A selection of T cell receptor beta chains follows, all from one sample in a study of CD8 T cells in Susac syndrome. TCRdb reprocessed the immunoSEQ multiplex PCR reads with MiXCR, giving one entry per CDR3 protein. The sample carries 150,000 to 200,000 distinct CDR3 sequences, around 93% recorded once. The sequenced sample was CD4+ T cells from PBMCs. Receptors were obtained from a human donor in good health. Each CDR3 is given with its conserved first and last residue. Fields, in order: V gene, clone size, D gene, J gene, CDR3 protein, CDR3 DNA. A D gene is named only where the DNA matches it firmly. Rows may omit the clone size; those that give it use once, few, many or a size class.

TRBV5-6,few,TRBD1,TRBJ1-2,CASSLLTGNYGYTF,TGTGCCAGCAGCCTCTTGACAGGGAACTATGGCTACACCTTC
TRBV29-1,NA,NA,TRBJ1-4,CSVEDSSREKLFF,TGCAGCGTTGAAGACTCCTCTAGGGAAAAACTGTTTTTT
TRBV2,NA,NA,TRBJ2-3,CASNRVDTDTQYF,TGTGCCAGCAACCGGGTGGACACAGATACGCAGTATTTT
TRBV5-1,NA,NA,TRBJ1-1,CASSQDAGMNTEAFF,TGCGCCAGCAGCCAGGACGCAGGTATGAACACTGAAGCTTTCTTT
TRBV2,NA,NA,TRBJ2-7,CASSTRGYEQYF,TGTGCCAGCAGTACAAGAGGCTACGAGCAGTACTTC
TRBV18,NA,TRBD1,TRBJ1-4,CASSSRQGLNEKLFF,TGTGCCAGCTCATCGAGACAGGGCCTTAATGAAAAACTGTTTTTT
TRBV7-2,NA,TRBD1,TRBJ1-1,CASSPGPPRGPEAFF,TGTGCCAGCAGCCCGGGACCGCCGAGGGGGCCTGAAGCTTTCTTT
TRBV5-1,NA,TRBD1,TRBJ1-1,CASSFPDRANTEAFF,TGCGCCAGCAGCTTCCCGGACAGGGCGAACACTGAAGCTTTCTTT
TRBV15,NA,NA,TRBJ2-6,CATSNFGASGANVLTF,TGTGCCACCAGCAATTTCGGAGCCTCTGGGGCCAACGTCCTGACTTTC
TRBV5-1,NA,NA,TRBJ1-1,CASSLAPSRGNTEAFF,TGCGCCAGCAGCTTGGCTCCAAGTAGGGGGAACACTGAAGCTTTCTTT
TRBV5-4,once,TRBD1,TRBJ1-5,CASSLGGTGPYSNQPQHF,TGTGCCAGCAGCTTGGGGGGGACAGGGCCGTATAGCAATCAGCCCCAGCATTTT
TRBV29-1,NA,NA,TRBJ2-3,CSVDEGTDTQYF,TGCAGCGTTGATGAGGGCACAGATACGCAGTATTTT
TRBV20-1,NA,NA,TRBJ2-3,CSVPFRGPDTQYF,TGCAGTGTCCCCTTTAGGGGACCAGATACGCAGTATTTT
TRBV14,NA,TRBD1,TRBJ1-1,CASSHPGQRSNRAFF,TGTGCCAGCAGCCACCCGGGACAGAGAAGTAATAGAGCTTTCTTT
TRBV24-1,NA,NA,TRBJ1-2,CATSDDAYGYTF,TGTGCCACCAGTGATGACGCCTATGGCTACACCTTC
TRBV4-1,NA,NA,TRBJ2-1,CASSPEAGSVQFF,TGCGCCAGCAGCCCGGAAGCAGGGTCGGTGCAGTTCTTC
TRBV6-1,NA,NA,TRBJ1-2,CASSEGGQRYGYTF,TGTGCCAGCAGTGAGGGTGGACAGAGATATGGCTACACCTTC
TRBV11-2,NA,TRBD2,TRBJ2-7,CASSQQLATYEQYF,TGTGCCAGCAGCCAGCAACTAGCGACCTACGAGCAGTACTTC
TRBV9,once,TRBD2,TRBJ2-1,CASTRTSGSYNEQFF,TGTGCCAGCACCCGGACTAGCGGGTCCTACAATGAGCAGTTCTTC
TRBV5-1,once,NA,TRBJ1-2,CASSLAIQGGYGYTF,TGCGCCAGCAGCTTGGCCATACAGGGAGGATATGGCTACACCTTC
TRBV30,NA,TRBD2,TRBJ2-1,CAWSVSSGGGQFF,TGTGCCTGGAGTGTGTCTAGCGGGGGGGGGCAGTTCTTC
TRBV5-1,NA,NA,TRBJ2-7,CASSWRDGGYEQYF,TGCGCCAGCAGCTGGAGGGACGGTGGCTACGAGCAGTACTTC
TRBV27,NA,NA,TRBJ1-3,CASSSRNTGNTIYF,TGTGCCAGCAGTTCAAGGAATACTGGAAACACCATATATTTT
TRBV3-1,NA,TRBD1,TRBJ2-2,CASSPLTGPRELFF,TGTGCCAGCAGTCCTCTGACAGGGCCCCGGGAGCTGTTTTTT
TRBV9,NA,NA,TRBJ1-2,CASSPSPDPNYGYTF,TGTGCCAGCAGCCCCAGCCCGGATCCTAACTATGGCTACACCTTC
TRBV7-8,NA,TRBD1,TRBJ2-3,CASSRDRGPQYF,TGTGCCAGCAGCCGGGACAGGGGGCCGCAGTATTTT
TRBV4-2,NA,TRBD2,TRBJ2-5,CASSPPGRGETQYF,TGTGCCAGCAGCCCCCCCGGGAGGGGAGAGACCCAGTACTTC
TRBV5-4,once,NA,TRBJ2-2,CASSGGPLGIGELFF,TGTGCCAGCAGCGGGGGACCTTTGGGGATCGGGGAGCTGTTTTTT
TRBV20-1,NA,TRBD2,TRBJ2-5,CSARDGLAVETQYF,TGCAGTGCTAGAGATGGCCTAGCGGTGGAGACCCAGTACTTC
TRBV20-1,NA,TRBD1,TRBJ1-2,CSASRQGYYGYTF,TGCAGTGCCTCGAGACAGGGGTACTATGGCTACACCTTC
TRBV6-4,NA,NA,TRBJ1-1,CASSEKAGHTEAFF,TGTGCCAGCAGTGAGAAAGCAGGGCATACTGAAGCTTTCTTT
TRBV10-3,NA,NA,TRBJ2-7,CATLRELPYEQYF,TGTGCCACCCTTCGAGAGCTCCCCTACGAGCAGTACTTC